The 14 T cell receptor beta chains reported below all come from one sample, sequenced in a study of OX40 agonist ivuxolimab in advanced cancers. Libraries were made using the immunoSEQ multiplex PCR assay. TCRdb re-hosts the immuneACCESS table, in-frame sequences only. Its copies lack some clones; in the studies checked, an unresolved V gene accounts for under half of them, and the cause for the rest is not known. Counted in this sample were about 80,000 clones; about nine tenths of them appeared once. The ten largest clones capture under 0.35% of the sample. The sample consisted of CD4+ or CD8+ T cells sorted from blood, taken in a trial of the OX40 agonist ivuxolimab. The receptors derive from an adult with an advanced solid tumor such as melanoma, head and neck, liver or kidney cancer.

The rearrangement joins TRBV7-6 to TRBJ2-2; TRBD2 aligns across 7 bases. The CDR3 length is 18 residues. V dropped 1 base and J dropped 0; count of bases not matched to a gene: 8. Germline V gene lookup returns CDR1 SGHVS and CDR2 FNYEAQ. The CDR3 region has the DNA TGTGCCAGCAGCTTAGTTTTATTCGGGGGGACGAACACCGGGGAGCTGTTTTTT. It yields the protein CASSLVLFGGTNTGELFF.

The CDR3 loop is CASSSRGQGGGYEQYF. The CDR3 DNA reads as TGTGCCAGCAGTTCTAGGGGGCAGGGTGGAGGGTACGAGCAGTACTTC. This chain joins TRBV27 and TRBJ2-7; a weak D match, TRBD1 (7 bases). Germline assignment: CDR1 MNHEY and CDR2 SMNVEV (reference sequence). CDR3 length: 16 amino acids. V lost 4 bases and J lost 4, with 20 bases in between.

The chain recombines TRBV11-2 with TRBJ2-1, with unresolved D. CDR1 SGHAT and CDR2 FQNNGV come from the germline V gene. The CDR3 length is 12 residues. The V and J ends lost 0 bases and 7 bases respectively, with 4 bases between them. The DNA for the CDR3 is TGTGCCAGCAGCTTAGATAGAAATGAGCAGTTCTTC. Its translation is CASSLDRNEQFF.

The rearrangement links TRBV5-4 to TRBJ2-6; no clear D. V dropped 4 bases and J dropped 1 base, with 9 bases sitting between them. The germline V gene has CDR1 SGHNT and CDR2 YYREEE (reference sequence). This CDR3 contains 15 residues. The CDR3 bases are TGTGCCAGCAGCCCTATGAGGTCTGGGGCCAACGTCCTGACTTTC. Its protein product is CASSPMRSGANVLTF.

The rearrangement joins TRBV7-2 to TRBJ1-2; no firm D call. This CDR3 is 14 amino acids long. The germline V gene has CDR1 SGHTA and CDR2 FQGNSA. Trimming took 4 bases from V and 2 from J, leaving 11 bases between them. CDR3 DNA: TGTGCCAGCAGCTCCTTTTTACAGAACTATGGCTACACCTTC. Its protein product is CASSSFLQNYGYTF.

The chain links TRBV15 to TRBJ2-7, with TRBD1 matching 7 bases. Looked up from germline, CDR1 is LNHNV and CDR2 is YYDKDF (reference sequence). The CDR3 has 15 residues. Trimming removed 1 base from V and 1 base from J; junction bases left unmatched: 4. Here the CDR3 DNA reads TGTGCCACCAGCAGAGGACAGGGTTTGTCCTACGAGCAGTACGTC. Its protein product is CATSRGQGLSYEQYV.

V gene TRBV9 combines with J gene TRBJ1-3; D might be TRBD1 (6 bases). Per germline, CDR1 SGDLS and CDR2 YYNGEE. The CDR3 sequence is 15 residues long. The V and J ends lost 3 bases and 0 bases respectively, with 10 bases between them. The CDR3 protein is CASSGQGFSGNTIYF. The CDR3 DNA sequence: TGTGCCAGCAGCGGGCAGGGGTTCTCTGGAAACACCATATATTTT.

This chain joins TRBV5-6 and TRBJ1-4; D perhaps matches TRBD1 (6 bases). This CDR3 comprises 15 residues. V lost 5 bases to trimming and J lost 0 bases, with 11 bases between them. Germline V gene lookup returns CDR1 SGHDT and CDR2 YYEEEE. The CDR3 is CASRTQGATNEKLFF. The CDR3 bases are TGTGCCAGCAGAACACAGGGAGCAACTAATGAAAAACTGTTTTTT.

In this sample, this clone turned up once. The V call is TRBV14, the J call TRBJ2-1, with D possibly TRBD2 on 6 matching bases. The CDR3 is 14 residues long. V lost 5 bases and J 8 bases, leaving 16 bases between the germline ends. CDR1 and CDR2 (germline): SGHDN, FVKESK. CDR3 DNA sequence: TGTGCCAGCAGCATTAGCGGCCCGTTCGATGAGCAGTTCTTC. This gives the protein CASSISGPFDEQFF.

The genes are TRBV5-4 and TRBJ1-4; no clear D gene. V lost 5 bases, J lost 7 bases, and 9 bases lay in between. The length of the CDR3 is 12 residues. CDR1 is SGHNT and CDR2 is YYREEE in the germline V gene (reference sequence). The CDR3 DNA follows: TGTGCCAGCAGTGATCCAAGTGAAAAACTGTTTTTT. Protein product: CASSDPSEKLFF.

The gene calls are TRBV6-6 and TRBJ2-5; either TRBD1 or TRBD2 may supply D (5 bases each). CDR1 MNHNY and CDR2 SVGAGI come from the germline V gene (reference sequence). The length of the CDR3 is 14 residues. Trimming pared 6 bases from V and 5 bases from J, leaving 16 bases between. The CDR3 region has the DNA TGTGCCAGCAGGAGTGGGAGATCAGGGGAGACCCAGTACTTC. This sequence encodes CASRSGRSGETQYF.

The chain joins TRBV7-8 to TRBJ2-3, with D maybe TRBD1 (6 bases). CDR1 is SGHVS and CDR2 is FQNEAQ in the germline V gene. Trimming took 5 bases from V and 3 from J, leaving 21 bases between them. There are 17 residues in the CDR3. The CDR3 DNA reads TGTGCCAGCAGCGACATGCCAGGGGCCCTGATTACAGATACGCAGTATTTT. It codes for CASSDMPGALITDTQYF.

V and J are TRBV5-1 and TRBJ2-3, with 10 bases aligning to TRBD2. Germline V gene sequence: CDR1 SGHRS, CDR2 YFSETQ. V trimming: 0 bases; J trimming: 3 bases; junction bases outside the gene matches: 4. This CDR3 has 16 amino acids. DNA for the CDR3: TGCGCCAGCAGCTTGGATATAGCGGGGGGTACAGATACGCAGTATTTT. Translation gives CASSLDIAGGTDTQYF.

The V and J genes are TRBV28 and TRBJ1-1; weak D call: TRBD1 (6 bases). The CDR3 has 13 amino acids. V dropped 8 bases and J dropped 10 bases, with 20 bases sitting between them. The germline V gene encodes CDR1 MDHEN and CDR2 SYDVKM. CDR3 sequence reads: CASSGGGPALAFF. Written as DNA, the CDR3 is TGTGCCAGCTCTGGGGGGGGGCCCGCTCTAGCTTTCTTT.